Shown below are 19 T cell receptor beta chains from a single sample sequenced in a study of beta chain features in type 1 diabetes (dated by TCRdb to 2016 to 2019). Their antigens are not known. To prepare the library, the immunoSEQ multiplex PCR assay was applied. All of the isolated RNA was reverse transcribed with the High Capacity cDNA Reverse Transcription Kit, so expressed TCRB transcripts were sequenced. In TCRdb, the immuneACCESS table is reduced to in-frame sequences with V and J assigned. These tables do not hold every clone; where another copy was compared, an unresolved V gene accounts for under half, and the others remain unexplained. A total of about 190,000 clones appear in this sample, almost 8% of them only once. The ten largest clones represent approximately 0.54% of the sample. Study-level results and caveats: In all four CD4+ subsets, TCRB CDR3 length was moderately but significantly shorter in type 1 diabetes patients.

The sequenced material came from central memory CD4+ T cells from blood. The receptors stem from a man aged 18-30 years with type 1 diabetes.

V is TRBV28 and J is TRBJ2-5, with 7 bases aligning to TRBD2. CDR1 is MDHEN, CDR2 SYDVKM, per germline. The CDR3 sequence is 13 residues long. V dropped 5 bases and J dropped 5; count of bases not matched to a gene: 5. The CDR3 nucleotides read TGTGCCAGCAGTGGGGACTATTTTGAGACCCAGTACTTC. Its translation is CASSGDYFETQYF.

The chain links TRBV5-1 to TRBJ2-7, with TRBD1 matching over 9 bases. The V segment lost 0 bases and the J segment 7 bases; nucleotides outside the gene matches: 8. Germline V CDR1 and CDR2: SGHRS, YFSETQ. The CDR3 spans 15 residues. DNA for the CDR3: TGCGCCAGCAGCTTGGGAGGGACAGGGCTGAAGGAGCAGTACTTC. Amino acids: CASSLGGTGLKEQYF.

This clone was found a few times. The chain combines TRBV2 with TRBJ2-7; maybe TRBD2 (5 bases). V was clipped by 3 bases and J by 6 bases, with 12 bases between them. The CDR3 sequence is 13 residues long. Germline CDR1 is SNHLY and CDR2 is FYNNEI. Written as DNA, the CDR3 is TGTGCCAGCAGTGATGGGCGGACTGTCGAGCAGTACTTC. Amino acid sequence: CASSDGRTVEQYF. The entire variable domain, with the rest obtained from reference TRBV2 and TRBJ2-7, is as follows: EPEVTQTPSHQVTQMGQEVILRCVPISNHLYFYWYRQILGQKVEFLVSFYNNEISEKSEIFDDQFSVERPDGSNFTLKIRSTKLEDSAMYFCASSDGRTVEQYFGPGTRLTVT.

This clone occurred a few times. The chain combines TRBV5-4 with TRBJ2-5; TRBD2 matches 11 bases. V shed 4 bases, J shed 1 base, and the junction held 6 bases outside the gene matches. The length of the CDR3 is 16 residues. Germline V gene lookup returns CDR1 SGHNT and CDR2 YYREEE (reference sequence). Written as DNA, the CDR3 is TGTGCCAGCAGCCGGAAGACTAGCGGGACCCAAGAGACCCAGTACTTC. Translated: CASSRKTSGTQETQYF.

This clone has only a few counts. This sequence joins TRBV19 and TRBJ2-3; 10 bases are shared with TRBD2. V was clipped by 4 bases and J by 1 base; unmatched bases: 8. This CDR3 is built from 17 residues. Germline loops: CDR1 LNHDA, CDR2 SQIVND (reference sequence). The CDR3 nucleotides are TGTGCCAGTAGTACCGGAGGGACTAGCGCTGGCACAGATACGCAGTATTTT. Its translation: CASSTGGTSAGTDTQYF. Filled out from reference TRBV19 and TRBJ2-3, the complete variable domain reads DGGITQSPKYLFRKEGQNVTLSCEQNLNHDAMYWYRQDPGQGLRLIYYSQIVNDFQKGDIAEGYSVSREKKESFPLTVTSAQKNPTAFYLCASSTGGTSAGTDTQYFGPGTRLTVL.

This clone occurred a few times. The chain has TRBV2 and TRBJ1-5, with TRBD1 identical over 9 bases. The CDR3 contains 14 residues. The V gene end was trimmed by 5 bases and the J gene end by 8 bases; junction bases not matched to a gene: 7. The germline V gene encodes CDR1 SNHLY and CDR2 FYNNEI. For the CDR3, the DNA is TGTGCCAGCAGTCTAACAGGGGGCAAGGAGCCCCAGCATTTT. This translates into CASSLTGGKEPQHF. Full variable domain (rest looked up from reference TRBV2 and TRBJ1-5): EPEVTQTPSHQVTQMGQEVILRCVPISNHLYFYWYRQILGQKVEFLVSFYNNEISEKSEIFDDQFSVERPDGSNFTLKIRSTKLEDSAMYFCASSLTGGKEPQHFGDGTRLSIL.

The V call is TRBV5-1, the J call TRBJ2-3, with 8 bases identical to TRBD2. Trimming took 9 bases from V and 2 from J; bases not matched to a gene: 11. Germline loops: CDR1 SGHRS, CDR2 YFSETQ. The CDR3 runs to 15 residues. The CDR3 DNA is TGCGCCACCTATCCGGGACTAGGCAACACAGATACGCAGTATTTT. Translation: CATYPGLGNTDTQYF.

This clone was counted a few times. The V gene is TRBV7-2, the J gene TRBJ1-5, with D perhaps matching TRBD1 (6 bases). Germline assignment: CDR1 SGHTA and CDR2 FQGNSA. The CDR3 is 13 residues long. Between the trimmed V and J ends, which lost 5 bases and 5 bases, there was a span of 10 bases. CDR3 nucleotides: TGTGCCAGCAGCCGACAGGAGTATCAGCCCCAGCATTTT. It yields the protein CASSRQEYQPQHF.

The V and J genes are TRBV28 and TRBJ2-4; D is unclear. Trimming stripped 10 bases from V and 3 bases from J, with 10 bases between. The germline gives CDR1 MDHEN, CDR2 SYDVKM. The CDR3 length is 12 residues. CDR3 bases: TGTGCCACCGAGTATGGCAAAAACATTCAGTACTTC. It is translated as CATEYGKNIQYF.

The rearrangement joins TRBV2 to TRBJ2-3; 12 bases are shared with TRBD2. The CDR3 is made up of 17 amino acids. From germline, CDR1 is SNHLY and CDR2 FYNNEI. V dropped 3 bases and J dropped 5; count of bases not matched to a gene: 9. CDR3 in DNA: TGTGCCAGCAGTGAGGGCGCTAGCGGGGGGGCAATAGATACGCAGTATTTT. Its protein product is CASSEGASGGAIDTQYF.

DNA for the CDR3: TGTGCCAGCAGTCCATCATGGGATCCCAGGGTGGAGCCCCAGCATTTT. It codes for CASSPSWDPRVEPQHF. This chain joins TRBV2 and TRBJ1-5; perhaps TRBD1 as D (5 bases). The V gene's germline CDR1 is SNHLY and CDR2 FYNNEI. Deletions cut 5 bases from V and 8 bases from J, with 22 bases between. This CDR3 is built from 16 residues.

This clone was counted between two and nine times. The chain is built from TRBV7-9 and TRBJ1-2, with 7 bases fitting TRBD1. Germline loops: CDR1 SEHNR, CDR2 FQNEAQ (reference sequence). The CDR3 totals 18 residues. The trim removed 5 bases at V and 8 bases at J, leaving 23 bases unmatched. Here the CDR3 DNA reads TGTGCCAGCAGCCGAGAGGGGCCCCTAGGGGGCCGAGGAAGAGGCTACACCTTC. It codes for CASSREGPLGGRGRGYTF.

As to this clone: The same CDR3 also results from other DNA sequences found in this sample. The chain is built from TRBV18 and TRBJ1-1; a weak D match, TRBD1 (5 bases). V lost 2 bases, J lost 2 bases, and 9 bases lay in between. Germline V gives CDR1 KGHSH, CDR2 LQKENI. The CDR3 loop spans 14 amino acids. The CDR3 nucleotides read TGTGCCAGCTCACCAGGGCAGGGCAACACTGAAGCTTTCTTT. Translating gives CASSPGQGNTEAFF. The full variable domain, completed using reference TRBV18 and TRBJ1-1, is NAGVMQNPRHLVRRRGQEARLRCSPMKGHSHVYWYRQLPEEGLKFMVYLQKENIIDESGMPKERFSAEFPKEGPSILRIQQVVRGDSAAYFCASSPGQGNTEAFFGQGTRLTVV.

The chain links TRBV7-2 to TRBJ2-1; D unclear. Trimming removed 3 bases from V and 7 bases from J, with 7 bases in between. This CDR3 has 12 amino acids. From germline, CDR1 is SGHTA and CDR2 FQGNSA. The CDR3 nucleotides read TGTGCCAGCAGCTTGAATGAGAATGAGCAGTTCTTC. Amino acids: CASSLNENEQFF. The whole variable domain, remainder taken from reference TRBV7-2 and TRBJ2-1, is GAGVSQSPSNKVTEKGKDVELRCDPISGHTALYWYRQSLGQGLEFLIYFQGNSAPDKSGLPSDRFSAERTGGSVSTLTIQRTQQEDSAVYLCASSLNENEQFFGPGTRLTVL.

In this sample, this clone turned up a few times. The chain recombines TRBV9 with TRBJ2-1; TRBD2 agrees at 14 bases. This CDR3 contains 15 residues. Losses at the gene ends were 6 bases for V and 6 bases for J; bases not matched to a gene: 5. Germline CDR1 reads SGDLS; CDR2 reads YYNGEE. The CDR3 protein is CASTQGLAGANEQFF. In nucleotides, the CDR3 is TGTGCCAGCACTCAGGGACTAGCGGGGGCCAATGAGCAGTTCTTC.

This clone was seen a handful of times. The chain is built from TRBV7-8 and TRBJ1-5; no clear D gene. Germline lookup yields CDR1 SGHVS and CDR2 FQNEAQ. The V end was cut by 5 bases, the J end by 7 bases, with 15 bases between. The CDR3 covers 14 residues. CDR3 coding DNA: TGTGCCAGCAGCCCCATGAGGCTAAGACAGCCCCAGCATTTT. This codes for CASSPMRLRQPQHF. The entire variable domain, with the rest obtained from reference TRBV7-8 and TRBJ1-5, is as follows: GAGVSQSPRYKVAKRGQDVALRCDPISGHVSLFWYQQALGQGPEFLTYFQNEAQLDKSGLPSDRFFAERPEGSVSTLKIQRTQQEDSAVYLCASSPMRLRQPQHFGDGTRLSIL.

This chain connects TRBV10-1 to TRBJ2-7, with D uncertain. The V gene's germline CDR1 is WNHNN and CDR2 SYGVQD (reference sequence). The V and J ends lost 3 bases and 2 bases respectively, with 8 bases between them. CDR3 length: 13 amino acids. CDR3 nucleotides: TGCGCCAGCAGTGATCCCCAGACCTACGAGCAGTACTTC. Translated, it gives CASSDPQTYEQYF.

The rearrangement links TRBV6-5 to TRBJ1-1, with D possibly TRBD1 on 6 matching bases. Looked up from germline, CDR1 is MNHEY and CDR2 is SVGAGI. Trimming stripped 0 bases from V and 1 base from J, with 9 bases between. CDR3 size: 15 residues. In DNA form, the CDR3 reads TGTGCCAGCAGTTACTCCGGGACAACGAACACTGAAGCTTTCTTT. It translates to CASSYSGTTNTEAFF.

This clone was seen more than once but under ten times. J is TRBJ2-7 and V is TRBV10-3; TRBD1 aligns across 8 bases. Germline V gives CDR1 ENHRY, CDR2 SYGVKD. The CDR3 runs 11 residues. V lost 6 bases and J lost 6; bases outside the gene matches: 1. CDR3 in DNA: TGTGCCATCAGCGACAGGGGCGAGCAGTACTTC. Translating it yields CAISDRGEQYF.